This TCR beta chain was sequenced in a study of blood T cell repertoires in COVID-19. Authors' analysis steps: By means of reference gene primer amplification, nucleated cell counts were estimated. Libraries were prepared by immunoSEQ multiplex PCR; TCRdb keeps only in-frame clonotypes and omits some of them. The D gene and trimming were derived from the DNA, and the V and J assignments and clone size from that table. The repertoire holds about 220,000 clones, with more than 70% as singletons. Germline-derived CDR1 and CDR2 are SNHLY and FYNNEI. This CDR3 has 15 residues. J gave up 1 base and V 5 bases, and 5 bases lay outside the gene matches.

This clonotype was obtained from a woman between 40 and 50 years old with acute COVID-19. Material: PBMCs or T cells enriched from blood (not recorded which). The genes are TRBV2 and TRBJ1-1; the match to TRBD1 covers 9 bases. The CDR3 loop is CASSLQGAGNTEAFF. The DNA of the CDR3 is TGTGCCAGCAGTTTACAGGGGGCTGGGAACACTGAAGCTTTCTTT.